Sequencing of this T cell receptor beta chain was carried out in a study of T cell responses to AZD1222 COVID-19 vaccine. General study findings and limits: There were repertoire samples only from the period after the peak T cell response. It should be noted that donors were predominantly white British and more often female, and clonal diversity was possibly underestimated.

Data came from immunoSEQ multiplex PCR; TCRdb stores just in-frame clones and leaves some out. The sample includes more than 120,000 clones, about 91% of them seen just once. CDR3 length: 12 amino acids. The V and J ends lost 4 bases and 10 bases respectively, with 11 bases between them. Germline CDR1 and CDR2: SNHLY and FYNNEI. Some second doses came at about 4 weeks and others at about 12 weeks; these were pooled. Notes on this clone: Its specificity is not known.

The V gene is TRBV2, the J gene TRBJ2-4, with D possibly matching TRBD1 (5 bases). The sequencing here drew on peripheral blood, taken 28 days after the second AZD1222 dose. This TCR was recovered from an adult who received the AZD1222 COVID-19 vaccine. The CDR3, as DNA: TGTGCCAGCAGTGTAGACAGTGTGATTCAGTACTTC. Translated: CASSVDSVIQYF. The full variable domain, rest sourced from reference TRBV2 and TRBJ2-4, is EPEVTQTPSHQVTQMGQEVILRCVPISNHLYFYWYRQILGQKVEFLVSFYNNEISEKSEIFDDQFSVERPDGSNFTLKIRSTKLEDSAMYFCASSVDSVIQYFGAGTRLSVL.